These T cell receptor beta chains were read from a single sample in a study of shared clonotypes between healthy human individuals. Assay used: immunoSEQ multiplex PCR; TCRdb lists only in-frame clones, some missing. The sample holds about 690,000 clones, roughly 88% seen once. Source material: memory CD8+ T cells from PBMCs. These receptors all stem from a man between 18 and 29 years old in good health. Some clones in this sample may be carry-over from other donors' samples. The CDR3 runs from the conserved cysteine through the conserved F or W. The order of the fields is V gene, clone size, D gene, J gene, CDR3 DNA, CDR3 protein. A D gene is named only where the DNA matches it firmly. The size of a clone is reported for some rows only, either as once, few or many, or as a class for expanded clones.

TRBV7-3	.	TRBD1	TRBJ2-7	TGTGCCAGCAGCGCGACAGGGGGCGACCACGAGCAGTACTTC	CASSATGGDHEQYF
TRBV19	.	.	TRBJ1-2	TGTGCCAGTAGTTCTACTGCTATCTACTATGGCTACACCTTC	CASSSTAIYYGYTF
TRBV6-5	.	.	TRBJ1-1	TGTGCCAGCAGTTACTCTACAATGAACACTGAAGCTTTCTTT	CASSYSTMNTEAFF
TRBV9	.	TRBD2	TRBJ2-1	TGTGCCAGCAGCGTAGTCAGCGGGGCCTACAATGAGCAGTTCTTC	CASSVVSGAYNEQFF
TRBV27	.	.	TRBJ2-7	TGTGCCACGCAGGGGTATTCCTACGAGCAGTACTTC	CATQGYSYEQYF
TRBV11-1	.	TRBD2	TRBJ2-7	TGTGCCAGCAGACGGACCGGACTAGAGGCCGACGAGCAGTACTTC	CASRRTGLEADEQYF
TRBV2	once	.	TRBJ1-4	TGTGCCAGCAGAGAAAGCTACCCTAATGAAAAACTGTTTTTT	CASRESYPNEKLFF
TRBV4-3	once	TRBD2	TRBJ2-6	TGCGCCAGCAGCCAAGACCAGGGGGCTAGCGGGAGTTTCTCTGGGGCCAACGTCCTGACTTTC	CASSQDQGASGSFSGANVLTF
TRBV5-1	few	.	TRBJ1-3	TGCGCCAGCAGCACTCACTCTGGAAACACCATATATTTT	CASSTHSGNTIYF
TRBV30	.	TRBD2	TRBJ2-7	TGTGCCTGGAGGGGTTTAGCGGGAGGGCCCTTCTATTCATCGTACGAGCAGTACTTC	CAWRGLAGGPFYSSYEQYF
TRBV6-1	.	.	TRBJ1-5	TGTGCCAGCAGTACTCTCCGGGGTAGCAATCAGCCCCAGCATTTT	CASSTLRGSNQPQHF
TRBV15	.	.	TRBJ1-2	TGTGCCACGAGGGCGAAAAGGAAACATTCCTATGGCTACACCTTC	CATRAKRKHSYGYTF
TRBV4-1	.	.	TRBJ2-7	TGCGCCAGCAGCATTATCTCTGAGACCAATTACGAGCAGTACTTC	CASSIISETNYEQYF
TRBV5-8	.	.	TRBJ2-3	TGTGCCAGCAGCTGGGTGGATAGCAAGCCAGATACGCAGTATTTT	CASSWVDSKPDTQYF
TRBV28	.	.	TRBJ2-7	TGTGCCAGCAGTCCCGGAAGGAGTCCTCAGTACTTC	CASSPGRSPQYF
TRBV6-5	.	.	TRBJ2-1	TGTGCCAGCAGCCGCTCCCCCCGGGTCTACAATGAGCAGTTCTTC	CASSRSPRVYNEQFF
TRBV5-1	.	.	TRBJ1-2	TGCGCCAGCAGCTTGTCGGGCAAATCTAACTATGGCTACACCTTC	CASSLSGKSNYGYTF
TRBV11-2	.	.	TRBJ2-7	TGTGCCAGCAGCCCCAGAGGGGCCAGCCGACTTGAGCAGTACTTC	CASSPRGASRLEQYF
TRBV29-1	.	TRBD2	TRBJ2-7	TGCAGCGGTACTAGCGCCAACTACGAGCAGTACTTC	CSGTSANYEQYF
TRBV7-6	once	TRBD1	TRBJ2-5	TGTGCCAGCAGCCAGAGGGACAGCCCACAAGAGACCCAGTACTTC	CASSQRDSPQETQYF
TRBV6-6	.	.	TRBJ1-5	TGTGCCAGCTCGGGGGCCTCTAGCAATCAGCCCCAGCATTTT	CASSGASSNQPQHF
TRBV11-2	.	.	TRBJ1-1	TGTGCCAGCAGCTTAGTTTTAGGGGTCGGGGCTGAAGCTTTCTTT	CASSLVLGVGAEAFF